This T cell receptor beta chain was obtained from a study of neoadjuvant anti-PD-1 for oral cavity cancer. Two replicates per tumor sample, mostly from around 4.8 ug of genomic DNA. The data were produced by immunoSEQ multiplex PCR, yet TCRdb's version contains in-frame clones alone and is incomplete. The repertoire holds roughly 16,000 clones, with about 44% as singletons. Specified time point: after neoadjuvant nivolumab, at surgical resection. This CDR3 region has 16 residues. Germline loops: CDR1 SGHDT, CDR2 YYEEEE. Trimming stripped 2 bases from V and 4 bases from J, with 15 bases between. The receptor was derived from a person aged 40-85 years with oral cavity squamous cell carcinoma. The V and J genes are TRBV5-6 and TRBJ2-2; either TRBD1 or TRBD2 may fit D (6 bases each). Sequenced here: tumor tissue, sampled after nivolumab (anti-PD-1) treatment. The CDR3 loop reads CASSFVPGALTGELFF. CDR3 nucleotide sequence: TGTGCCAGCAGCTTCGTGCCGGGGGCCCTCACCGGGGAGCTGTTTTTT.